The 4 T cell receptor beta chains given below trace back to one sample, sequenced in a study of blood T cell repertoires in COVID-19. The method was immunoSEQ multiplex PCR; TCRdb's version includes in-frame clones alone and lacks a portion of them. The sample lists about 200,000 clones, approximately 82% occurring once. The sample comprised peripheral blood. These receptor sequences come from a human donor with acute or convalescent COVID-19. The donor label of this sample is uncertain.

This chain connects TRBV14 to TRBJ2-5; 10 bases map to TRBD1. This CDR3 has 16 residues. From germline, CDR1 is SGHDN and CDR2 FVKESK. V shed 4 bases, J shed 2 bases, and the junction held 7 bases outside the gene matches. The CDR3: CASSPARTGGQETQYF. The CDR3 DNA sequence: TGTGCCAGCAGCCCCGCCAGGACAGGGGGGCAAGAGACCCAGTACTTC. Based on the CDR3 plus reference TRBV14 and TRBJ2-5, the full variable domain is EAGVTQFPSHSVIEKGQTVTLRCDPISGHDNLYWYRRVMGKEIKFLLHFVKESKQDESGMPNNRFLAERTGGTYSTLKVQPAELEDSGVYFCASSPARTGGQETQYFGPGTRLLVL.

This clone was observed many times. The J gene is TRBJ1-4, the V gene TRBV19; no firm D call. V lost 5 bases to trimming and J lost 0 bases, with 7 bases between them. The germline gives CDR1 LNHDA, CDR2 SQIVND (reference sequence). This CDR3 contains 14 residues. CDR3 sequence (DNA): TGTGCCAGTAGTCTGCGGTCAACTAATGAAAAACTGTTTTTT. This sequence encodes CASSLRSTNEKLFF.

The chain couples TRBV19 to TRBJ2-7; 9 positions match TRBD1. The CDR3 spans 14 residues. The trim removed 7 bases at V and 6 bases at J, leaving 10 bases unmatched. The germline gives CDR1 LNHDA, CDR2 SQIVND (reference sequence). CDR3 residues: CASTPGTGSGEQYF. The CDR3 DNA reads TGTGCCAGTACTCCCGGGACAGGGTCCGGCGAGCAGTACTTC.

The genes are TRBV5-1 and TRBJ2-7; 12 bases fit TRBD2. Unmatched junction bases numbered 2, after V lost 4 bases and J lost 3 bases. CDR3 length: 14 amino acids. The V gene's germline CDR1 is SGHRS and CDR2 YFSETQ. CDR3 sequence: CASSMGLAGYEQYF. The CDR3, as DNA: TGCGCCAGCAGCATGGGACTAGCGGGCTACGAGCAGTACTTC.